This is a list of T cell receptor beta chains from one sample in a study of OX40 agonist ivuxolimab in advanced cancers. Here immunoSEQ multiplex PCR was the method, and the copy in TCRdb shows in-frame clones only, minus some. This table has more than 45,000 clones, 88% appearing once. The input for sequencing was CD4+ or CD8+ T cells sorted from blood, taken in a trial of the OX40 agonist ivuxolimab. The receptors derive from an adult with an advanced solid tumor such as melanoma, head and neck, liver or kidney cancer. Both conserved end residues are part of each CDR3. The D gene is left open where the match is weak. The size of a clone is reported for some rows only, either as once, few or many, or as a class for expanded clones.

D	J	size	V	CDR3	DNA
TRBD1	TRBJ2-2	NA	TRBV9	CASSRAGGRRNTGELFF	TGTGCCAGCAGCCGCGCAGGGGGCCGACGGAACACCGGGGAGCTGTTTTTT
TRBD2	TRBJ2-3	NA	TRBV27	CASSFLPPGLAGTTDTQYF	TGTGCCAGCAGTTTCCTGCCCCCCGGCCTAGCGGGAACCACAGATACGCAGTATTTT
NA	TRBJ1-4	few	TRBV19	CASSPNGGNEKLFF	TGTGCCAGTAGCCCGAATGGGGGGAATGAAAAACTGTTTTTT
NA	TRBJ2-5	NA	TRBV6-5	CASAGLRTQYF	TGTGCCAGCGCCGGACTCAGGACCCAGTACTTC
TRBD1	TRBJ1-4	NA	TRBV28	CASSSSGTGSEKLFF	TGTGCCAGCAGTTCATCCGGGACAGGGAGTGAAAAACTGTTTTTT
TRBD2	TRBJ2-7	NA	TRBV7-9	CASSLEGGLAYEQYF	TGTGCCAGCAGCTTAGAGGGGGGACTAGCTTACGAGCAGTACTTC
NA	TRBJ2-2	NA	TRBV14	CASSQVGGPGELFF	TGTGCCAGCAGCCAAGTGGGGGGTCCCGGGGAGCTGTTTTTT
NA	TRBJ1-4	NA	TRBV6-1	CASSETGPGDEKLFF	TGTGCCAGCAGTGAAACAGGGCCTGGGGATGAAAAACTGTTTTTT
NA	TRBJ2-6	NA	TRBV19	CASSIGGSGANVLTF	TGTGCCAGTAGTATAGGAGGATCTGGGGCCAACGTCCTGACTTTC
NA	TRBJ2-7	NA	TRBV19	CATRRQASSYEQYF	TGTGCCACGCGACGACAGGCTAGCTCCTACGAGCAGTACTTC
NA	TRBJ1-4	NA	TRBV9	CASSLRDQGDEKLFF	TGTGCCAGCAGCCTCCGGGATCAGGGTGACGAAAAACTGTTTTTT
TRBD1	TRBJ2-6	NA	TRBV29-1	CSARTGPSSGANVLTF	TGCAGCGCCCGGACAGGTCCAAGCTCTGGGGCCAACGTCCTGACTTTC
TRBD2	TRBJ2-3	NA	TRBV7-3	CASSSERGASTDTQYF	TGTGCCAGCAGCTCTGAGCGGGGGGCTAGCACAGATACGCAGTATTTT
NA	TRBJ1-5	NA	TRBV6-5	CASSTTGSNQPQHF	TGTGCCAGCAGTACAACGGGTTCCAATCAGCCCCAGCATTTT
NA	TRBJ1-5	NA	TRBV18	CASSSGDNQPQHF	TGTGCCAGCTCATCAGGAGACAATCAGCCCCAGCATTTT
NA	TRBJ2-2	NA	TRBV15	CATSRGDGPGELFF	TGTGCCACCAGCAGAGGGGATGGGCCCGGGGAGCTGTTTTTT
NA	TRBJ2-5	NA	TRBV9	CASSGVSGAQETQYF	TGTGCCAGCAGCGGGGTCTCGGGGGCCCAAGAGACCCAGTACTTC
NA	TRBJ1-5	NA	TRBV6-5	CASSYSSNQPQHF	TGTGCCAGCAGTTACAGTAGCAATCAGCCCCAGCATTTT
NA	TRBJ1-2	NA	TRBV29-1	CSVHGKKTMRNYGYTF	TGCAGCGTCCATGGGAAGAAAACCATGAGGAACTATGGCTACACCTTC
TRBD1	TRBJ2-2	few	TRBV5-5	CASSRQGSNTGELFF	TGTGCCAGCAGCCGACAGGGGTCTAACACCGGGGAGCTGTTTTTT